These 10 T cell receptor beta chains were sequenced from one sample in a study of CD8+ T cells in alopecia areata. Sorting of pooled cutaneous lymph node cells was based on CD4, CD8alpha, NKG2D, NKG2ACE and other markers. RNA extraction and reverse transcription yielded cDNA as sequencing template. Repertoires were generated with immunoSEQ multiplex PCR, while TCRdb's copy carries only in-frame clones and drops some. The sample yields roughly 260,000 clones, without any singletons. Input material: CD4+ T cells sorted from a lymph node. The receptor source for this set is a C3H/HeJ mouse with alopecia areata. MHC haplotype here: H2-k.

About this clone itself: The genes are named according to mouse. The sequenced fragment ends 4 residues before the CDR3 boundary, so the rest is inferred from the germline J gene. The chain joins TRBV1 to TRBJ1-1; perhaps TRBD1 as D (6 bases). Germline values: CDR1 NSQYPW, CDR2 LRSPGD (reference sequence). The germline V and J ends were trimmed by 3 bases and 4 bases, with 12 bases remaining between them. The CDR3 contains 14 residues. CDR3 in amino acids: CTCSAGRGSTEVFF. The CDR3 bases that were read are TGCACCTGCAGTGCTGGCAGGGGCTCCACA.

As concerns this clone: Mouse gene names and germline throughout. The DNA ends 4 residues before the CDR3 does, and the rest of the CDR3 is filled in from the germline J gene. Within the sample, other DNA sequences also encode this same CDR3. The rearrangement joins TRBV19 to TRBJ2-7; D might be TRBD1 (6 bases). This CDR3 is built from 13 residues. Germline V CDR1 and CDR2: FNHDT, SITEND (reference sequence). Deletions cut 6 bases from V and 0 bases from J, with 10 bases between. This CDR3 reads CASTRDNSYEQYF. The part of the CDR3 DNA that was read is TGTGCCAGCACCAGGGACAACTCCTAT.

A remark on this clone: All gene names here are mouse names. The CDR3 end lies 4 residues beyond the end of the read and is filled in from the germline J gene. The rearrangement uses TRBV5 and TRBJ2-1, with a weak D call TRBD2 (7 bases). Deletions cut 0 bases from V and 3 bases from J, with 9 bases between. CDR3 length: 15 residues. Germline-derived CDR1 and CDR2 are LGHNA and YNLKQL (reference sequence). The sequenced part of the CDR3 DNA is TGTGCCAGCAGCCAAGAGGGGGGCATCTATGCT. Residues: CASSQEGGIYA. The entire CDR3 reads CASSQEGGIYAEQFF.

Note on this clone: Genes and germline come from the mouse. Coverage ceases 4 residues before the CDR3 finishes, and the germline J gene fills in the end. This same CDR3 is encoded by further DNA sequences in the sample. The chain combines TRBV19 with TRBJ1-1; a weak D match, TRBD1 (5 bases). The V end lost 2 bases, the J end lost 1 base, and 6 bases lay between the germline ends. The V gene's germline CDR1 is FNHDT and CDR2 SITEND (reference sequence). CDR3 length: 13 residues. The CDR3 spells CASSMRGNTEVFF. The part of the CDR3 DNA that was read is TGTGCCAGCAGTATGAGGGGGAACACA.

A remark on this clone: Gene and germline names: mouse. The read halts 4 residues ahead of the CDR3 end, with the missing end drawn from the germline J gene. The same CDR3 is also encoded by other DNA sequences in this sample. V gene TRBV13-3 combines with J gene TRBJ2-3; 11 bases agree with TRBD2. CDR3 length equals 15 residues. With V trimmed by 4 bases and J by 0 bases, 1 base remained unmatched. Germline CDR1 is NNHDY and CDR2 is SYVADS. This chain's CDR3 is CASSRLGGSAETLYF. CDR3 DNA (partial): TGTGCCAGCAGTCGACTGGGGGGGAGTGCAGAA.

This clone occurred a few times. Gene names follow the mouse nomenclature. The read ends 3 residues early relative to the CDR3; the germline J gene fills the gap. The rearrangement joins TRBV13-1 to TRBJ1-6; 7 bases map to TRBD1. TRBJ1-6 is an ORF, with its function uncertain. This CDR3 spans 14 amino acids. CDR1 is NSHNY and CDR2 is SYGAGN in the germline V gene. Germline trimming cut 5 bases from V and 4 bases from J; bases unmatched to any gene: 3. Partial CDR3 DNA: TGTGCCAGCAGAGTGGGACAGTATAATTCGCCC. Amino acid sequence: CASRVGQYNSP. The entire CDR3 protein reads CASRVGQYNSPLYF.

Comment on this clone: The gene names here belong to mouse. The read falls 4 residues short of the CDR3 end, and the missing part is taken from the germline J gene. This rearrangement joins TRBV1 to TRBJ2-2; 10 nucleotides agree with TRBD2. This CDR3 has 16 residues. V shed 0 bases and J 4 bases; nucleotides not matched to a gene: 2. The V gene's germline CDR1 is NSQYPW and CDR2 LRSPGD (reference sequence). CDR3 bases read: TGCACCTGCAGTGCAGACTGGGGGGGCCCCACCGGG. Translating gives CTCSADWGGPTG. The whole CDR3 protein is CTCSADWGGPTGQLYF.

This clone was counted only a few times. The germline and genes are mouse ones. Other nucleotide sequences from this sample produce the same CDR3. This CDR3 is CASTGTGGYEQYF. The covered CDR3 bases are TGTGCCAGCACAGGGACTGGGGGCTAT. The chain couples TRBV19 to TRBJ2-7; 11 nucleotides match TRBD2. The read terminates 4 residues ahead of where the CDR3 ends, so the germline J gene completes it. The CDR3 is 13 residues long. Germline CDR1 is FNHDT and CDR2 is SITEND (reference sequence). The trim removed 6 bases at V and 3 bases at J, leaving 2 bases unmatched.

This clone was recorded at least ten times. Each gene name is a mouse one. The CDR3 reads CASVDRSANTGQLYF. Incomplete CDR3 DNA: TGTGCTAGCGTGGACAGATCTGCAAACACCGGG. The chain employs TRBV17 and TRBJ2-2, with D perhaps matching TRBD1 (6 bases). The read stops 4 residues short of the end of the CDR3; the missing end is completed from the germline J gene. V was trimmed by 8 bases and J by 0 bases, leaving 13 bases between them. Germline values: CDR1 MNHDT, CDR2 YYDKIL. CDR3 length: 15 residues.

The sample holds a few counts of this clone. Germline and genes here are mouse. The read gets to within 4 residues of the CDR3 end, and the germline J gene fills in the rest. This sequence joins TRBV13-2 and TRBJ2-5, with 7 bases that match TRBD2. The CDR3 runs 16 residues. Trimming removed 1 base from V and 0 bases from J; junction bases left unmatched: 5. Germline CDR1 and CDR2: NNHNN and SYGAGS (reference sequence). The covered CDR3 bases are TGTGCCAGCGGTGATCCACTGGGGCGTAACCAAGAC. Protein sequence: CASGDPLGRNQD. The CDR3 as a whole reads CASGDPLGRNQDTQYF.